This T cell receptor (beta chain) was sequenced in a study of T cell repertoires in cytomegalovirus infection. This CDR3 contains 14 residues. The V and J ends lost 5 bases and 8 bases respectively, with 15 bases between them. TCRdb re-called the reads with MiXCR, one entry per CDR3 protein. Among about 900,000 distinct CDR3 sequences listed, roughly 30% were seen once. This clonotype occurred a few times. What it binds is unknown. The receptor was isolated from a human donor in good health (CMV status not recorded). Some clones in this sample may be carry-over from other donors' samples. V is TRBV12-3 or TRBV12-4 and J is TRBJ1-4; D not certain. The sample in question was cultured CD8+ T cells from PBMCs, obtained from culture after CMV antigen stimulation. This chain's CDR3 is CASSRSSRREKLFF. The DNA of the CDR3 is TGTGCCAGCAGTCGGTCCTCCCGGAGAGAAAAACTGTTTTTT.